A selection of T cell receptor beta chains follows, all from one sample in a study of cytomegalovirus exposure and HLA in healthy donors. The data were produced by immunoSEQ multiplex PCR, yet TCRdb's version contains in-frame clones alone and is incomplete. The listing contains nearly 200,000 clones. Material: PBMCs. Receptors originate from a boy aged 10-17 years in good health and CMV-seronegative. Both conserved end residues are part of each CDR3. A D gene is named only where the DNA matches it firmly.

d_call j_call v_call cdr3_aa cdr3_nt
- TRBJ1-2 TRBV7-2 CASSHTGTSRGYTF TGTGCCAGCAGTCATACCGGGACAAGTCGCGGCTACACCTTC
- TRBJ2-1 TRBV7-9 CASRRARSYNEQFF TGTGCTTCGAGGCGGGCTCGCTCCTACAATGAGCAGTTCTTC
- TRBJ1-6 TRBV7-2 CASSLILGENSPLHF TGTGCCAGCAGCTTAATTCTGGGAGAGAATTCACCCCTCCACTTT
TRBD2 TRBJ2-2 TRBV9 CASSVGAGANTGELFF TGTGCCAGCAGCGTTGGAGCGGGGGCTAACACCGGGGAGCTGTTTTTT
- TRBJ1-1 TRBV5-1 CASSLRIARLTGMNTEAFF TGCGCCAGCAGCTTGAGAATCGCTCGACTCACCGGCATGAACACTGAAGCTTTCTTT
- TRBJ1-5 TRBV6-5 CASSYGWGGNQPQHF TGTGCCAGCAGTTACGGCTGGGGGGGCAATCAGCCCCAGCATTTT
- TRBJ2-7 TRBV7-9 CASSLPVGPTYEQYF TGTGCCAGCAGCTTACCTGTGGGGCCCACCTACGAGCAGTACTTC
- TRBJ2-2 TRBV9 CASSGGVSNTGELFF TGTGCCAGCAGCGGGGGGGTTTCGAACACCGGGGAGCTGTTTTTT
TRBD2 TRBJ2-7 TRBV5-4 CASSAGLLAGGESSYEQYF TGTGCCAGCAGCGCGGGGCTACTAGCGGGGGGCGAAAGCTCCTACGAGCAGTACTTC
TRBD1 TRBJ2-2 TRBV30 CALDRGNTGELFF TGTGCCTTGGACAGGGGGAACACCGGGGAGCTGTTTTTT
TRBD1 TRBJ1-5 TRBV19 CASSTTGDSAQPQHF TGTGCCAGTAGTACGACAGGGGACTCTGCTCAGCCCCAGCATTTT
- TRBJ2-1 TRBV28 CASSEDSLGAREQFF TGTGCCAGCAGTGAAGACAGCTTGGGGGCCCGGGAGCAGTTCTTC
- TRBJ2-7 TRBV30 CAWSRTGYEQYF TGTGCCTGGAGTCGAACAGGCTACGAGCAGTACTTC
TRBD1 TRBJ1-1 TRBV18 CASLPGGQGAYEAFF TGTGCCAGCCTACCAGGCGGACAGGGGGCTTATGAAGCTTTCTTT
TRBD1 TRBJ2-7 TRBV9 CASSAQGVGSYEQYF TGTGCCAGCAGCGCACAGGGGGTGGGCTCCTACGAGCAGTACTTC
- TRBJ1-6 TRBV5-1 CASSLVQENSPLHF TGCGCCAGCAGCTTGGTACAGGAGAATTCACCCCTCCACTTT
- TRBJ2-1 TRBV14 CASSQEAAETYNEQFF TGTGCCAGCAGCCAAGAAGCGGCCGAGACCTACAATGAGCAGTTCTTC
TRBD1 TRBJ2-7 TRBV30 CAWSIGTAKGEQYF TGTGCCTGGAGTATAGGGACAGCCAAAGGCGAGCAGTACTTC
- TRBJ2-7 TRBV5-1 CASSLLDYEQYF TGCGCCAGCAGCTTACTAGACTACGAGCAGTACTTC
- TRBJ2-6 TRBV6-5 CASSYSSGSGANVPTF TGTGCCAGCAGTTACTCGTCCGGCTCTGGGGCCAACGTCCCGACTTTC
- TRBJ1-5 TRBV19 CASGDRPNQPQHF TGTGCCAGTGGTGACAGGCCCAATCAGCCCCAGCATTTT
- TRBJ2-6 TRBV7-9 CASSSPGFGGLSGANVLTF TGTGCCAGCAGCTCCCCTGGTTTTGGGGGCCTCTCTGGGGCCAACGTCCTGACTTTC
- TRBJ2-7 TRBV4-3 CASSQGQGRHEQYF TGCGCCAGCAGCCAAGGGCAGGGCCGCCACGAGCAGTACTTC
- TRBJ1-3 TRBV18 CASSPLSGSGNTIYF TGTGCCAGCTCACCACTATCAGGCTCTGGAAACACCATATATTTT
TRBD1 TRBJ2-5 TRBV19 CASSRQGAQETQYF TGTGCCAGTAGTAGACAGGGGGCCCAAGAGACCCAGTACTTC
- TRBJ2-3 TRBV29-1 CSATRDINWGTQYF TGCAGCGCTACTCGGGACATAAACTGGGGTACGCAGTATTTT
- TRBJ1-3 TRBV28 CASSLWKSSGNTIYF TGTGCCAGCAGTTTATGGAAGAGCTCTGGAAACACCATATATTTT
- TRBJ2-3 TRBV7-2 CASTGLDTQYF TGTGCCAGCACCGGGTTAGATACGCAGTATTTT